This T cell receptor beta chain originates from a study of cytomegalovirus exposure and HLA in healthy donors. Primers for the PCR totalled 60 Vbeta and 13 Jbeta. Method: immunoSEQ multiplex PCR; TCRdb's copy keeps in-frame clones and lacks some. The sample consists of about 97,000 clones, around 77% of them appearing once. Germline V CDR1 and CDR2: PRHDT, FYEKMQ (reference sequence). The CDR3 runs to 15 residues. V was cut by 5 bases and J by 2 bases, with 14 bases left in between. Sequencing input: PBMCs. This sequence was found in a male donor in good health and CMV-seropositive. This chain connects TRBV13 to TRBJ2-3, with D perhaps TRBD2 (6 bases). CDR3 protein: CASSPPSSVTDTQYF. The CDR3 region has the DNA TGTGCCAGCAGCCCCCCCTCTAGCGTCACAGATACGCAGTATTTT.